In this sample, the clone carrying this T cell receptor (beta chain) turned up many times. Antigen unknown. The record originates from a study of Graves' ophthalmopathy and Graves' hyperthyroidism. About the study: Absence of ophthalmopathy within 18 months of follow-up defined stable hyperthyroidism. Whole-study results and caveats: Both a roughly 64% sensitivity and a roughly 72% specificity characterized the model's predictions of ophthalmopathy progression. Most expanded thyroid clonotypes above 0.001 frequency also appeared in blood. A model of 13 signatures distinguished ophthalmopathy from stable hyperthyroidism at approximately 90% sensitivity and 81.08% specificity.

Amplified material comprised TCR beta CDR3 regions derived from RNA transcripts. Following a first-round RT-PCR that used HTBI primers, a second-round multiplex PCR was carried out. One entry per CDR3 protein, called by TCRdb with MiXCR from the multiplex PCR reads. The data contain over a million distinct CDR3 sequences, 35% to 40% of them singletons. The germline CDR1 and CDR2 sequences are DFQATT and SNEGSKA (reference sequence). Trimming stripped 3 bases from V and 0 bases from J, with 15 bases between. The CDR3 has 15 residues. The clonotype was recovered from an adult man with Graves' hyperthyroidism. The chain recombines TRBV20-1 with TRBJ2-7; D is uncertain. The sequencing sample was made of peripheral blood or thyroid tissue (not recorded which). The CDR3 DNA sequence: TGCAGTGCTAGTATAAGGGTTTCACCCTCCTACGAGCAGTACTTC. This encodes CSASIRVSPSYEQYF.